This T cell receptor beta chain originates from a study of Ad26.COV2.S vaccination and SARS-CoV-2 variants. Generated by immunoSEQ multiplex PCR, the TCRdb table keeps only in-frame clones and is missing some. The sample includes about 470,000 clones, around 90% of them seen just once. As to treatment: 19 received Ad26.COV2.S at low or high dose, single or two shots; several received placebo; per-sample allocation not given. Sampling happened 63 days after the first vaccine or placebo injection. V shed 0 bases and J shed 0 bases, with 7 bases lying between them. In germline, CDR1 is SGDLS, CDR2 YYNGEE. The CDR3 sequence is 14 residues long.

The clonotype originates from a person aged 18 to 65 who received the Ad26.COV2.S COVID-19 vaccine or a placebo. The V call is TRBV9, the J call TRBJ2-7, with D possibly being TRBD2 (5 bases). The source material was peripheral blood, sampled in a trial of Ad26.COV2.S vaccine versus placebo. The CDR3 here is CASSVVANSYEQYF. CDR3 coding DNA: TGTGCCAGCAGCGTAGTAGCGAACTCCTACGAGCAGTACTTC.